The following is a T cell receptor beta chain sequence with its context. Its matching antigen is unknown. This record belongs to a study of T cells in Graves' hyperthyroidism and ophthalmopathy. Study conclusions and caveats: Model-based prediction identified ophthalmopathy a median 6.5 months prior to its onset. A model using 13 V-J features told ophthalmopathy apart from stable hyperthyroidism.

Pregnant or lactating patients were excluded, as were those with uncontrolled infection or other autoimmune disease. Trimming took 6 bases from V and 0 from J; bases not matched to a gene: 3. The CDR3 sequence is 14 residues long. CDR1 is SQVTM and CDR2 is ANQGSEA in the germline V gene. Amplified TCR beta CDR3 regions came from RNA transcripts. TCR CDR3 regions were first amplified by RT-PCR with HTBI primers. TCRdb re-analysed the multiplex PCR reads in MiXCR, keeping a single row per CDR3 protein. The sample includes roughly 510,000 distinct CDR3 sequences, over 45% of them seen just once. The V call is TRBV29-1, the J call TRBJ2-2, with 8 bases matching TRBD2. The clonotype was recovered from an adult woman with Graves' disease, either hyperthyroidism or ophthalmopathy (not recorded which). Source material: peripheral blood or thyroid tissue (not recorded which). This CDR3 reads CSVKRETNTGELFF. The CDR3 DNA follows: TGCAGCGTCAAGCGGGAGACGAACACCGGGGAGCTGTTTTTT.